This note documents a single TCR beta chain sequence. The source of the sample is a study of blood T cell repertoires in COVID-19. Study-level background: PBMCs, B-cell-depleted T cells, or T cells were the source of the cDNA or gDNA that made up the material.

This CDR3 has 14 residues. Germline values: CDR1 GTSNPN, CDR2 SVGIG (reference sequence). V gave up 0 bases and J gave up 2 bases, with 11 bases separating them. Seattle's enrolled individuals joined amid active infection and were then monitored longitudinally. Methods used by the authors: Estimates of nucleated cell counts were drawn from the amplification of reference gene primers. Sequenced by immunoSEQ multiplex PCR; TCRdb stores in-frame clones only, minus some. V, J and clone size reflect that table, while D and trimming were determined from the DNA. The sample holds 250,000 to 350,000 clones, 65% to 85% seen once.

This sequence was found in a human donor with COVID-19, enrolled during active disease. The donor label of this sample is uncertain. J is TRBJ2-7 and V is TRBV30; tentative D call: TRBD1 (6 bases). Sequencing was carried out using peripheral blood. The CDR3 sequence: CAWSVARGTYEQYF. The CDR3, as DNA: TGTGCCTGGAGTGTAGCCAGGGGCACCTACGAGCAGTACTTC.